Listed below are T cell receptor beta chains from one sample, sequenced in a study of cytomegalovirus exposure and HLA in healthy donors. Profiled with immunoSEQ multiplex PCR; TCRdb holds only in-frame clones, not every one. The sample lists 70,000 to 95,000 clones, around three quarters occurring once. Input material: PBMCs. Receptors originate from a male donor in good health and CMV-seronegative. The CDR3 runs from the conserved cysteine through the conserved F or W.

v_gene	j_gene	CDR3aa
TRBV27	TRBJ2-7	CASSIYGGGYEQYF
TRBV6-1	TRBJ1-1	CASSEPRANTEAFF
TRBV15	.	CATSLGVSEQYF
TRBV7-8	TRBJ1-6	CASSSEGGGSPLHF
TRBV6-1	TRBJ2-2	CASSEVYGELFF
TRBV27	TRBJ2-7	CASSSILAGGSYEQYF
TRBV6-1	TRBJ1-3	CASSDIGGRAGNTIYF
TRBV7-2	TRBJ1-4	CASSLGRNNEKLFF
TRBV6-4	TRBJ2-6	CASRETGTTGGANVLTF
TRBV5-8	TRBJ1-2	CASSSDRGARVYGYTF